This TCR beta chain appears in the sequencing data of a study of T cell responses to AZD1222 COVID-19 vaccine. Study-wide results and limits: Nearly half of the spike-specific TCRs reportedly recognize variant regions that carry no mutations. Females made up more of the donors, who were largely white British, and clonal diversity may have come out too low. Spike-specific TCR breadth and depth rose after two AZD1222 doses. CD4 TCRs linked to vaccination spanned spike, dominating at 160-218 and 743-854.

This clone was counted once. The antigen remains undetermined. Deletions cut 3 bases from V and 14 bases from J, with 20 bases between. The CDR3 is 14 amino acids. Germline V gene sequence: CDR1 KGHSH, CDR2 LQKENI. Assay used: immunoSEQ multiplex PCR; TCRdb lists only in-frame clones, some missing. The table includes 150,000 or so clones, 94% detected once. This chain connects TRBV18 to TRBJ2-1; D is undetermined. The TCR originated in an adult who received the AZD1222 COVID-19 vaccine. Sequences were derived from peripheral blood, sampled 28 days after the second AZD1222 dose. For the CDR3, the DNA is TGTGCCAGCTCACCCAAGGATGGCAGTGGTCGGAAGTTCTTC. It translates to CASSPKDGSGRKFF. Drawing the rest from reference TRBV18 and TRBJ2-1, the complete variable domain is NAGVMQNPRHLVRRRGQEARLRCSPMKGHSHVYWYRQLPEEGLKFMVYLQKENIIDESGMPKERFSAEFPKEGPSILRIQQVVRGDSAAYFCASSPKDGSGRKFFGPGTRLTVL.